The T cell receptor beta chain described here comes from a study of T cells in Graves' hyperthyroidism and ophthalmopathy. Findings of the study overall: Ophthalmopathy got predicted by the model a median roughly 6.1 months before its onset.

It was RNA transcripts that yielded the amplified TCR beta CDR3 regions. First-round RT-PCR of the TCR CDR3 relied on the HTBI primer set. TCRdb re-called the multiplex PCR reads through MiXCR, storing one row per CDR3 protein. The profile shows under 450,000 distinct CDR3 sequences, roughly 13% of them singletons. This clonotype was found many times. Its antigen is undetermined. Based on clinical symptoms, serum thyroxine and TRAb, thyroid ultrasound and orbital computed tomography, diagnoses were reached. Germline V lookup: CDR1 MNHEY, CDR2 SMNVEV (reference sequence). The length of the CDR3 is 15 residues. Trimming removed 6 bases at V and 1 base at J, with 16 bases between.

J is TRBJ2-7 and V is TRBV27; D is possibly TRBD2 (6 bases). The sequenced sample was blood. The sequence derives from a man aged 25 to 40 with Graves' hyperthyroidism that later progressed to Graves' ophthalmopathy. The DNA of the CDR3 is TGTGCCAGCAGCTCCCAGGCGGGGAGGTCCTACGAGCAGTACTTC. The encoded protein is CASSSQAGRSYEQYF.